A single sample gave rise to the 22 T cell receptor beta chains below, sequenced in a study of blood T cells in healthy people across ages. Through a sample-barcoded 5' primer and a J-beta primer mix, a second PCR was run for roughly 6 to 12 cycles. TCRdb analysed the 5' RACE reads with MiXCR anew, one entry per CDR3 protein. Among about 1.5 million distinct CDR3 sequences listed, around two fifths were seen once. Input material: blood. The receptor source for this set is a woman between 18 and 29 years old in good health.

Points on this clonotype: At one end, the junction sequence differs from germline, possibly due to a read error. This chain connects TRBV20-1 to TRBJ2-3, with 7 bases fitting TRBD2. Germline-derived CDR1 and CDR2 are DFQATT and SNEGSKA (reference sequence). This CDR3 is built from 15 residues. CDR3 amino acids: CSATTGTIRTDTRYF. The CDR3, as DNA: TGCAGTGCGACTACCGGGACTATACGCACAGATACGCGGTATTTT.

The chain couples TRBV7-6 to TRBJ2-3, with D perhaps matching TRBD1 (7 bases). Trimming took 1 base from V and 4 from J, leaving 15 bases between them. The CDR3 loop spans 16 amino acids. CDR1 and CDR2 from the germline V gene are SGHVS and FNYEAQ. The CDR3 bases are TGTGCCAGCAGCTTAGGTTTACCAGGGGGGCCAGATACGCAGTATTTT. It specifies CASSLGLPGGPDTQYF.

The CDR3 protein is CASSLTSAAYNEQYF. CDR3 DNA: TGCGCCAGCAGCTTGACTAGCGCCGCCTACAATGAGCAGTACTTC. V usage is TRBV5-1 and J usage is TRBJ2-1; TRBD2 aligns across 7 bases. The DNA end lines up better with TRBJ2-7; the J call may be wrong. The CDR3 loop spans 15 amino acids. CDR1 is SGHRS, CDR2 YFSETQ, per germline.

The chain employs TRBV25-1 and TRBJ1-5; D call uncertain. The CDR3 spans 12 residues. V dropped 11 bases and J dropped 4 bases, with 12 bases sitting between them. The germline gives CDR1 MGHDK, CDR2 SYGVNS. CDR3 protein: CALTLRNQPQHF. Here the CDR3 DNA reads TGTGCCCTCACCTTGAGGAATCAGCCCCAGCATTTT.

This clonotype was picked up a small number of times. The chain recombines TRBV9 with TRBJ1-1; TRBD1 matches at 8 bases. CDR3 length: 14 residues. Germline values: CDR1 SGDLS, CDR2 YYNGEE. V was pared by 3 bases and J by 5 bases, with 6 bases of the junction left unmatched. The CDR3 loop reads CASSDTGGRTEAFF. CDR3 in DNA: TGTGCCAGCAGCGACACAGGGGGTAGAACTGAAGCTTTCTTT.

The V call is TRBV5-1, the J call TRBJ1-2, with D maybe TRBD1 (5 bases). The CDR3 covers 14 residues. Germline values: CDR1 SGHRS, CDR2 YFSETQ. Trimming took 0 bases from V and 5 from J, leaving 11 bases between them. The CDR3 reads CASSLAGSEYGYTF. The CDR3, as DNA: TGCGCCAGCAGCTTGGCAGGGAGCGAATATGGCTACACCTTC. Combining the CDR3 with reference TRBV5-1 and TRBJ1-2 gives the whole variable domain KAGVTQTPRYLIKTRGQQVTLSCSPISGHRSVSWYQQTPGQGLQFLFEYFSETQRNKGNFPGRFSGRQFSNSRSEMNVSTLELGDSALYLCASSLAGSEYGYTFGSGTRLTVV.

J is TRBJ2-3 and V is TRBV20-1, with no clear D. V lost 0 bases and J 5 bases, leaving 18 bases between the germline ends. CDR1 DFQATT and CDR2 SNEGSKA come from the germline V gene (reference sequence). The CDR3 has 16 residues. The CDR3: CSARDYRYLGKDTQYF. The DNA for the CDR3 is TGCAGTGCTAGAGACTACCGGTATTTAGGCAAAGATACGCAGTATTTT.

The chain uses TRBV6-1 and TRBJ1-6, with D tentatively TRBD1 (6 bases). The CDR3 runs to 16 residues. The ends were cut back, 2 bases at V and 8 bases at J, with 16 bases in the middle. Germline loops: CDR1 MNHNS, CDR2 SASEGT. This CDR3 is CASSENRPGDDSPLHF. CDR3 bases: TGTGCCAGCAGTGAAAATCGTCCAGGGGATGATTCACCCCTCCACTTT.

The chain joins TRBV28 to TRBJ2-1, with D unclear. The CDR3 runs 15 residues. The ends were cut back, 5 bases at V and 5 bases at J, with 16 bases in the middle. Germline V gene sequence: CDR1 MDHEN, CDR2 SYDVKM. CDR3 sequence reads: CASSHPEVAHNEQFF. CDR3 nucleotide sequence: TGTGCCAGCAGTCACCCCGAGGTAGCTCACAATGAGCAGTTCTTC.

This clonotype has only a few counts. The V call is TRBV2, the J call TRBJ2-5, with D hard to call. V was clipped by 5 bases and J by 0 bases, with 7 bases between them. The CDR3 covers 13 residues. Per germline, CDR1 SNHLY and CDR2 FYNNEI. CDR3 bases: TGTGCCAGCAGTTGGGCCGACCAAGAGACCCAGTACTTC. It translates to CASSWADQETQYF.

The V call is TRBV4-2, the J call TRBJ2-7; 10 bases agree with TRBD2. V lost 0 bases, J lost 3 bases, and 11 bases stayed unmatched. CDR3 size: 18 residues. The germline V gene has CDR1 LGHNA and CDR2 YNFKEQ. CDR3 region: CASSQEGNMGLAHYEQYF. DNA for the CDR3: TGTGCCAGCAGCCAAGAGGGTAATATGGGACTAGCGCACTACGAGCAGTACTTC.

This chain uses TRBV11-2 with TRBJ2-3, with a possible D match to TRBD1 (6 bases). Germline V gene data show CDR1 as SGHAT and CDR2 as FQNNGV. Deletions cut 4 bases from V and 5 bases from J, with 25 bases between. The CDR3 contains 18 residues. CDR3 nucleotide sequence: TGTGCCAGCAGCTCGACAGGTCGACTTTCCACGGGTAGAGATACGCAGTATTTT. Residues: CASSSTGRLSTGRDTQYF.

Ten or more counts support this clonotype. The chain combines TRBV4-1 with TRBJ1-2; weak D call: TRBD1 (6 bases). Germline loops: CDR1 MGHRA, CDR2 YSYEKL. The CDR3 is 15 amino acids. Deletions cut 0 bases from V and 8 bases from J, with 16 bases between. CDR3 amino acids: CASSQDPTWTEGYTF. DNA of the CDR3: TGCGCCAGCAGCCAAGATCCGACCTGGACAGAAGGCTACACCTTC.

The genes are TRBV9 and TRBJ2-3, with D tentatively TRBD2 (6 bases). V lost 10 bases, J lost 5 bases, and 17 bases lay in between. This CDR3 is 13 amino acids long. Germline V gene data show CDR1 as SGDLS and CDR2 as YYNGEE. The CDR3 sequence: CASSKGGEDTQYF. The CDR3 region has the DNA TGTGCCTCTTCGAAGGGAGGAGAAGATACGCAGTATTTT.

This clonotype was observed a single time. A read error may produce the germline difference seen at one junction end. The chain couples TRBV5-1 to TRBJ1-2, with a tentative D call TRBD1 (5 bases). The CDR3 totals 13 residues. The germline V gene encodes CDR1 SGHRS and CDR2 YFSETQ. Here the CDR3 reads CASSPGPVYGHTF. CDR3 DNA: TGCGCCAGCAGTCCGGGACCGGTCTATGGCCACACCTTC.

The CDR3 region has the DNA TGTGCCAGCAGCCCCGGGGGTTTCCAGAGCTCCTACGAGCAGTACTTC. Translating it yields CASSPGGFQSSYEQYF. The rearrangement joins TRBV7-2 to TRBJ2-7; possible D gene TRBD2, 6 bases. This CDR3 spans 16 amino acids. V lost 5 bases to trimming and J lost 0 bases, with 17 bases between them. Germline V gene data show CDR1 as SGHTA and CDR2 as FQGNSA.

This clonotype was detected only once. The chain carries TRBV24-1 and TRBJ2-2, with D possibly being TRBD1 (6 bases). V was shortened by 0 bases and J by 3 bases, with 10 bases between the two germline ends. The CDR3 sequence is 16 residues long. Germline V gene lookup returns CDR1 KGHDR and CDR2 SFDVKD. The CDR3 coding sequence is TGTGCCACCAGTGATTTGAAGGGACATCACACCGGGGAGCTGTTTTTT. It yields the protein CATSDLKGHHTGELFF.

Points on this clonotype: Germline is not matched at one junction end, which may reflect a read error. The chain recombines TRBV6-5 with TRBJ2-5, with a tentative D call TRBD2 (6 bases). The germline CDR1 and CDR2 sequences are MNHEY and SVGAGI. The CDR3 covers 14 residues. CDR3 region: CASSYSGTVETRYF. The CDR3 nucleotides are TGTGCCAGCAGTTACTCGGGGACTGTGGAGACCCGGTACTTC.

The J gene is TRBJ1-1, the V gene TRBV16, with unresolved D. Germline-derived CDR1 and CDR2 are KGHSY and FQNENV. V lost 0 bases and J lost 7, with 9 bases in between. The CDR3 contains 13 residues. CDR3: CASSQSRYGEAFF. The CDR3 DNA sequence: TGTGCCAGCAGCCAATCCAGGTATGGTGAAGCTTTCTTT.

DNA of the CDR3: TGTGCCACCAGTGCGGCGGAGACTGGATCAGATACGCAGTATTTT. This gives the protein CATSAAETGSDTQYF. The chain carries TRBV24-1 and TRBJ2-3; no definite D call. The CDR3 covers 15 residues. V was cut by 5 bases and J by 4 bases, with 15 bases left in between. CDR1 is KGHDR and CDR2 is SFDVKD in the germline V gene.

This clonotype has just one count. The junction departs from the called germline gene at one end, perhaps through a read error. This chain links TRBV4-2 with TRBJ2-1; D ambiguous. Germline V gives CDR1 LGHNA, CDR2 YNFKEQ. The CDR3 is 13 residues long. The CDR3 nucleotides read TGTGCCAGCAGCCAAGAGGCCCTAAATGGGCAGTTCTTC. It specifies CASSQEALNGQFF.

This clonotype was counted ten times or more. V gene TRBV5-1 combines with J gene TRBJ2-1; 9 bases agree with TRBD2. This CDR3 contains 15 residues. V was clipped by 4 bases and J by 2 bases; unmatched bases: 4. Germline V gives CDR1 SGHRS, CDR2 YFSETQ. DNA of the CDR3: TGCGCCAGCAGCGGGCGGGGGGGCCCCTACAATGAGCAGTTCTTC. Its translation is CASSGRGGPYNEQFF.